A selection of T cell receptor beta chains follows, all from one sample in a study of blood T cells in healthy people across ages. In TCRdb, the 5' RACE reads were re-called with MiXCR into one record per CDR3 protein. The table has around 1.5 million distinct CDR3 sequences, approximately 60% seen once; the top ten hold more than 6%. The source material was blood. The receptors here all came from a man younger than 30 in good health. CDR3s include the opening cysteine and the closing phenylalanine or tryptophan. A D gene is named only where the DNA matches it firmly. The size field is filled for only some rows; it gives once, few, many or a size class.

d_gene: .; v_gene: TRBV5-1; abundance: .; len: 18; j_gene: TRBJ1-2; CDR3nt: TGCGCCAGCAGCTTGGAGCCGGGACTGATATCCAGGGGCTATGGCTACACCTTC; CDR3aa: CASSLEPGLISRGYGYTF
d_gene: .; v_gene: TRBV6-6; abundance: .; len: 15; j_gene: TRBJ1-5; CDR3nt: TGTGCCAGCAGTTACGGAAGGTATAGCAATCAGCCCCAGCATTTT; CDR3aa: CASSYGRYSNQPQHF
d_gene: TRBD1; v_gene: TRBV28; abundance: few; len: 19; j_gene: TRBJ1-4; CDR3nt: TGTGCCAGCAGTCGTCACTCCGGGACAGGGTTTAAAACTAATGAAAAACTGTTTTTT; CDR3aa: CASSRHSGTGFKTNEKLFF
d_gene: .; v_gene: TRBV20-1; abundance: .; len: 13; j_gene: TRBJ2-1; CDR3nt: TGCAGTGCTAGAGATGGGGGGCGATGGGAGCAGTTCTTC; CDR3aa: CSARDGGRWEQFF
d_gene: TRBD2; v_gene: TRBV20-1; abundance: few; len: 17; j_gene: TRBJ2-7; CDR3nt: TGCAGTGCTAGTAGGTCACTAGCGGGGGGCCCCTCCTACGAGCAGTACTTC; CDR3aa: CSASRSLAGGPSYEQYF
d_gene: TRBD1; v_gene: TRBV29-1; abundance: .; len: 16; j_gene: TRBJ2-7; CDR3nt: TGCAGCGCCTCAGGGGGCCCGACCTTTAGTTCCTACGAGCAGTACTTC; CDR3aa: CSASGGPTFSSYEQYF
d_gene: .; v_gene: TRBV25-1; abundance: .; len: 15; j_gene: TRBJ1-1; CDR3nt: TGTGCCAGCAGGCCGGCCCAGGGACTGAACACTGAAGCTTTCTTT; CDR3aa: CASRPAQGLNTEAFF
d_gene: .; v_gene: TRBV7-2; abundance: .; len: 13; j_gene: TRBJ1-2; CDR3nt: TGTGCCAGCAGTAGGGACGCTAACTATGGCTACACCTTC; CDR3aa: CASSRDANYGYTF
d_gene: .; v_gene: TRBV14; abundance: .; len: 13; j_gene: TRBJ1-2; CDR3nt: TGTGCCAGCAACCAAAACAGTGACTATGGCTACACCTTC; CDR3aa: CASNQNSDYGYTF
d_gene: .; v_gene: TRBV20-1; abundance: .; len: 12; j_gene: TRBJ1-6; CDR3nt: TGCAGTGCTAGTGGGCTTAATTCACCCCTCCACTTT; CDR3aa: CSASGLNSPLHF
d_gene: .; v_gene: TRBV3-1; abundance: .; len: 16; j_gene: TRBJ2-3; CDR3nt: TGTGCCAGCAGCCAAGATATTGTGGAGACGTCGGATACGCAGTATTTT; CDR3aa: CASSQDIVETSDTQYF
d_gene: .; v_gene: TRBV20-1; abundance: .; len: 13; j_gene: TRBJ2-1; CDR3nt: TGCAGTGCTGTTGGGGGTGGCCAAGAGACCCAGTTCTTC; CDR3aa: CSAVGGGQETQFF
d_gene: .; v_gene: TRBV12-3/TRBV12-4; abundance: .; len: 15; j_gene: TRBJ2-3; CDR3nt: TGTGCCAGCAGTTCTGCGGGACACTACACAGATACGCAGTATTTT; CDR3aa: CASSSAGHYTDTQYF
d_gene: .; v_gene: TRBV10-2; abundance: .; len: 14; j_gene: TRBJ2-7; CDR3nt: TGCGCCAGCAAAGACGACGGAACATACCCCTACGAGTACTTC; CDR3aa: CASKDDGTYPYEYF
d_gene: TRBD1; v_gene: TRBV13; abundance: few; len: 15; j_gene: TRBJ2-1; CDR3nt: TGTGCCAGCAGCTCCCGGGACAGGGAGGTCGAGGAGCAGTTCTTC; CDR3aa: CASSSRDREVEEQFF
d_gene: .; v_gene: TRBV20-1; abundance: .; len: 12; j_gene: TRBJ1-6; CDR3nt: TGCAGTACCCGTAGGGCGGATTCACCCCTCCACTTT; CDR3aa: CSTRRADSPLHF
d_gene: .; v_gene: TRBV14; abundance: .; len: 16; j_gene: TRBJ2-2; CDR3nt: TGTGCCAGCAGCCAACTGTCACAGGGATTCACCGGGGAGCTGTTTTTT; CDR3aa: CASSQLSQGFTGELFF
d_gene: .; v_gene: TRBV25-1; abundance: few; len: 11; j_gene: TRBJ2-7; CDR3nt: TGTGCCAGCATAACAGGCTACGAGCAGTACTTC; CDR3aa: CASITGYEQYF
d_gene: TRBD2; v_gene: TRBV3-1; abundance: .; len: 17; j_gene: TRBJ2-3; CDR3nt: TGTGCCAGCAGCCAAGATGGTGTAGCGGGGCGCACAGATACGCAGTATTTT; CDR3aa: CASSQDGVAGRTDTQYF
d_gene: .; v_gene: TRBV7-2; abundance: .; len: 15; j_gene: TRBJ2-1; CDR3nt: TGTGCCAGCACCCTCCGGGGGAACTCCTACAATGAGCAGTTCTTC; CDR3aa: CASTLRGNSYNEQFF
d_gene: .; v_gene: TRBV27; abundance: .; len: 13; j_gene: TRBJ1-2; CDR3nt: TGTGCCAGCAGTGTATCTACGGACGGGGGCTACACCTTC; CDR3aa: CASSVSTDGGYTF
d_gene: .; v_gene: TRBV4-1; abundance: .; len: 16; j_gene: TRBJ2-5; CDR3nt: TGCGCCAGCAGCCCCTCGGTTCAAGAGGCCTACGAGACCCAGTACTTC; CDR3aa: CASSPSVQEAYETQYF
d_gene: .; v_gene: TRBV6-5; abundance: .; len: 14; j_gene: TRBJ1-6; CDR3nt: TGTGCCAGCAGTTACGGACCTGATAATTCACCCCTCCACTTT; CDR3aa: CASSYGPDNSPLHF
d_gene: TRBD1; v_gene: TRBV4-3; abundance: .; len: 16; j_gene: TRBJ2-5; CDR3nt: TGCGCCAGCAGCCAAGCCCTAGGGACAGACTTAGGGACCCAGTACTTC; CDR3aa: CASSQALGTDLGTQYF
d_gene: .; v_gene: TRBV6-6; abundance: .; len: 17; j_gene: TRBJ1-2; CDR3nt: TGTGCCAGCAGAACGAACAGGGATCAGGTTTCTAACTATGGCTACACCTTC; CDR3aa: CASRTNRDQVSNYGYTF
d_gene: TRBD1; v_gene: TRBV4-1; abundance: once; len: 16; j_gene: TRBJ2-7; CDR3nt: TGCGCCAGCAGCCCCCCTTTCGGGACAGGGGTCTACGAGCAGTACTTC; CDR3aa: CASSPPFGTGVYEQYF
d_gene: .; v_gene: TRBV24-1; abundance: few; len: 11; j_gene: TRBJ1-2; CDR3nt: TGTACCACCAGTGATTTCCGGGGCTACACCTTC; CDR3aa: CTTSDFRGYTF
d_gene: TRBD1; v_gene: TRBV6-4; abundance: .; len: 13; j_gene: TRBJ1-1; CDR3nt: TGTGCCAGCACCGGACAGGGTAGCACTGAAGCTTTCTTT; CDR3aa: CASTGQGSTEAFF
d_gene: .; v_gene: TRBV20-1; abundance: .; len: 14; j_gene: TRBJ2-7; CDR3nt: TGCAGTGCTAGAGATTGGGCAGGGATGTACGAGCAGTACTTC; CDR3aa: CSARDWAGMYEQYF
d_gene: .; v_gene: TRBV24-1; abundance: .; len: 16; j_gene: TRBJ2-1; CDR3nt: TGTGCCACCAGTGATTTGAGACCGGGACTCGACAATGAGCAGTTCTTC; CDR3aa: CATSDLRPGLDNEQFF
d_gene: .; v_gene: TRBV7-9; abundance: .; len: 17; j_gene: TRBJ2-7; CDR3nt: TGTGCCAGCAGCCCAATACCATTTCAGGGCGGGTCTGCCGAGCAGTACTTC; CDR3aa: CASSPIPFQGGSAEQYF
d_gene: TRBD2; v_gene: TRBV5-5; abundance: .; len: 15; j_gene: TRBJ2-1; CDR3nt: TGTGCCAGCAGCTTATCACCTAGCGGGATGAATGAGCAGTTCTTC; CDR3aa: CASSLSPSGMNEQFF
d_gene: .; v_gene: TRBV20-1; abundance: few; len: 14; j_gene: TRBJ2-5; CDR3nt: TGCAGTGCTAGAGACCCTTTCGGGAAAGAGACCCAGTACTTC; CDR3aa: CSARDPFGKETQYF
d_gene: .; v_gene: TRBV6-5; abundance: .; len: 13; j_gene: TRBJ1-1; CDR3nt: TGTGCCAGCAGTCTCCAAAGGGGGGGTGAAGCTTTCTTT; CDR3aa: CASSLQRGGEAFF
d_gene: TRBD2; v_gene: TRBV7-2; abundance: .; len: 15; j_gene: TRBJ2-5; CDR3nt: TGTGCCAGCAGCTCGGGACTAGTCGCTCGGGAGACCCAGTACTTC; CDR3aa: CASSSGLVARETQYF
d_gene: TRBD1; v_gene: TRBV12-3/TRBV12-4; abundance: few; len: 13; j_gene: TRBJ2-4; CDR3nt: TGTGCCAGCAGGTCGACAGGGAAAAACATTCAGTACTTC; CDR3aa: CASRSTGKNIQYF
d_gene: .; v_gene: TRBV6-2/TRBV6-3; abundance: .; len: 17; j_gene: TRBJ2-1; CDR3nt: TGTGCCAGCAGGGGCCCTCTAGCGCCCAGCTCCTACAATGAGCAGTTCTTC; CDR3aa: CASRGPLAPSSYNEQFF
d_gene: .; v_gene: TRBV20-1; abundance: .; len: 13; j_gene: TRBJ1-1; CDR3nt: TGCAGTGCTAGAGATCAACAGGGATTGTCAGCTTTCTTT; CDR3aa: CSARDQQGLSAFF
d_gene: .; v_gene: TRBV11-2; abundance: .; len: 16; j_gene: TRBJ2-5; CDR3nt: TGTGCCAGCAGCTTAGGGGGCTCGGGCTCCTCCGAAACCCTGTACTTC; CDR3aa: CASSLGGSGSSETLYF
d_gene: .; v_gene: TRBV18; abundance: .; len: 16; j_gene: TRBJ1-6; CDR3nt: TGTGCCAGCTCACCACCCCCAGCTACGTATAATTCACCCCTCCACTTT; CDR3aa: CASSPPPATYNSPLHF
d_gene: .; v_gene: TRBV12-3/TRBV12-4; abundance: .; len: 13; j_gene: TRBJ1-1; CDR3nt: TGTGCCAGCGACAGTTCGGTGTCCACTGAAGCTTTCTTT; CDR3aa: CASDSSVSTEAFF
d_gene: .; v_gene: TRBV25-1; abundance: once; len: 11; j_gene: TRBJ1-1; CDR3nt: TGTGCCAGCGGAACAGGCACTGAAGCTTTCTTT; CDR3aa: CASGTGTEAFF
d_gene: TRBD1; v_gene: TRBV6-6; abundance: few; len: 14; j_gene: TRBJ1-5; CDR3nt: TGTGCCAGCAGTCCCGACAGGGGCTATCAGCCCCAGCATTTT; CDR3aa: CASSPDRGYQPQHF
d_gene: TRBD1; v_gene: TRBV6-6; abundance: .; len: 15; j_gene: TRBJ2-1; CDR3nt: TGTGCCAGCAGCTATCCCGGGACAGTAGACAATGAGCAGTTCTTC; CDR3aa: CASSYPGTVDNEQFF
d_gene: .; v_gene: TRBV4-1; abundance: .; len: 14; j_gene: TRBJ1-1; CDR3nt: TGCGCCAGCAGCCACGCAACAGGAAATACTGAAGCTTTCTTT; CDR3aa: CASSHATGNTEAFF
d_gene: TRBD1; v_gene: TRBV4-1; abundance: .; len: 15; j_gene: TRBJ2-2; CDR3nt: TGCGCCAGCAGCCTGACAGGGGGCCCAACCGGGGAGCTGTTTTTT; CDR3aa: CASSLTGGPTGELFF
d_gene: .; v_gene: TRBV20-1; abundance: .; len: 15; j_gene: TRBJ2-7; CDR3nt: TGCAGTGCTAGGGTCCGGAGGTTGGGGGGTAACGAGCAGTACTTC; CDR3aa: CSARVRRLGGNEQYF
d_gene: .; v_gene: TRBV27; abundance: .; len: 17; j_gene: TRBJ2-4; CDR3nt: TGTGCCAGCAGTCCGGCCCCCGGACAGCTAGCCAAAAACATTCAGTACTTC; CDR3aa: CASSPAPGQLAKNIQYF
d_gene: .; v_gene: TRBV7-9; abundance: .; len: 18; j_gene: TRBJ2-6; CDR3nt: TGTGCCAGCAATAAATTTCAGGGGGGCAATGCTGGGGCCAACGTCCTGACTTTC; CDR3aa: CASNKFQGGNAGANVLTF
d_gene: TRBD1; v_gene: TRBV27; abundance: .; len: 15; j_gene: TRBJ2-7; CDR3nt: TGTGCCAGCAGTAGAGAGGACAGGGAGGTTGGCGAGCAGTACTTC; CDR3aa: CASSREDREVGEQYF
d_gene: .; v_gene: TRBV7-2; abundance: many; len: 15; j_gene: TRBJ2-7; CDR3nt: TGTGCCAGCAGCTTAGGAGGAGGGAGCTCCTACGAGCAGTACTTC; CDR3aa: CASSLGGGSSYEQYF
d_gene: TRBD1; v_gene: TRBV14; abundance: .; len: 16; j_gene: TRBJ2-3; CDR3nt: TGTGCCAGCAGCCAGTCGACAGGGGGGCGAGCAGATACGCAGTATTTT; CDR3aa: CASSQSTGGRADTQYF
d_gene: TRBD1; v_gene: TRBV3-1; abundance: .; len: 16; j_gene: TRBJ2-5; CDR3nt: TGTGCCAGCAGCCAAATGTACGGGACAGCCCAAGAGACCCAGTACTTC; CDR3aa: CASSQMYGTAQETQYF